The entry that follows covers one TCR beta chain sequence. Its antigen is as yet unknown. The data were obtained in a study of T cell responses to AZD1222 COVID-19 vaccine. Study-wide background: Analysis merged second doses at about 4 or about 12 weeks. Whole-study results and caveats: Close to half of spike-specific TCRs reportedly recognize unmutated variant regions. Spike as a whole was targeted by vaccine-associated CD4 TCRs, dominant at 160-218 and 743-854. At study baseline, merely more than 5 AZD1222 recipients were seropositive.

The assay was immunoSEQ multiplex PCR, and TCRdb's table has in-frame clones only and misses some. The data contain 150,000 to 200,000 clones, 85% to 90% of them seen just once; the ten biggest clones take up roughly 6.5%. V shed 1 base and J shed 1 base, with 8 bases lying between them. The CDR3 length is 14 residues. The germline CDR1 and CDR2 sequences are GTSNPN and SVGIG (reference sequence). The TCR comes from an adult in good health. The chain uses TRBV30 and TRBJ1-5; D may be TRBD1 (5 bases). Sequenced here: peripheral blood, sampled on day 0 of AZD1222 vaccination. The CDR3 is CAWSGGYSNQPQHF. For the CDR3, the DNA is TGTGCCTGGAGTGGGGGGTACAGCAATCAGCCCCAGCATTTT.